This T cell receptor beta chain originates from a study of blood T cell dynamics during melanoma immunotherapy. For every cfDNA sample, roughly 40 ng was loaded. Assay: immunoSEQ multiplex PCR; the TCRdb copy retains only in-frame clones and omits some. This table lists fewer than 50 clones. Study-wide results and caveats: From T0 to W3, cfDNA rearrangement efficiency rose in disease-control patients but not progressors.

The time point here: week 3, after first cycle of checkpoint inhibitor. Blood was drawn before treatment and at week 3 after checkpoint blockade. Response was assessed by RECIST 1.1 at 12 weeks, except a couple of rapid progressors. The length of the CDR3 is 16 residues. The V and J ends lost 2 bases and 3 bases respectively, with 16 bases between them. In germline, CDR1 is SQVTM, CDR2 ANQGSEA. With regard to this clone: The antigen remains unidentified.

The clonotype comes from a human donor with melanoma. The sample was cell-free DNA from blood, taken from a patient treated with checkpoint blockade. The rearrangement links TRBV29-1 to TRBJ2-2; D remains ambiguous. The CDR3 DNA sequence: TGCAGCGTTGAAAAGACGACCGGCTCGTACACCGGGGAGCTGTTTTTT. Protein product: CSVEKTTGSYTGELFF.